This passage covers 5 T cell receptor beta chains from one sample sequenced in a study of read filtering for tumor transcriptome and immune sequencing. The library was built from around 0.4 ug RNA with molecular barcoded adaptors for alpha/delta and beta/gamma chains. TCRdb analysed the reads with MiXCR anew, one entry per CDR3 protein. Altogether approximately 62,000 distinct CDR3 sequences are present, roughly 18% being singletons, with the ten largest covering roughly a tenth. Sequencing was done on a sample of a population of CD138-negative cells sorted from bone marrow. The receptors were sampled from a donor at least 40 years old with multiple myeloma.

This clonotype was counted at least ten times. This chain uses TRBV10-3 with TRBJ1-1; 10 bases agree with TRBD1. Losses at the gene ends were 9 bases for V and 1 base for J; bases not matched to a gene: 8. The CDR3 extends over 15 amino acids. Germline V CDR1 and CDR2: ENHRY, SYGVKD. CDR3 nucleotide sequence: TGTGCCATGAGGGCTGGACAGGGGGAGAACACTGAAGCTTTCTTT. Translating gives CAMRAGQGENTEAFF.

The chain uses TRBV29-1 and TRBJ1-1; D unclear. The CDR3 length is 13 residues. V dropped 4 bases and J dropped 5 bases, with 14 bases sitting between them. Germline V CDR1 and CDR2: SQVTM, ANQGSEA. The CDR3, as DNA: TGCAGCGTTGGAAAACTTCCCGGGACTGAAGCTTTCTTT. Protein: CSVGKLPGTEAFF.

In its sample, this clonotype was seen many times. This CDR3 is CASSPAAGGTSGNTIYF. As DNA, the CDR3 is TGTGCCAGCAGCCCCGCAGCCGGGGGGACTTCTGGAAACACCATATATTTT. This sequence joins TRBV3-1 and TRBJ1-3; D is perhaps TRBD1 (5 bases). V was trimmed by 4 bases and J by 1 base, leaving 17 bases between them. The CDR3 spans 17 residues. Germline CDR1 reads LGHDT; CDR2 reads YNNKEL (reference sequence).

This clonotype has ten or more counts. The V gene is TRBV3-1, the J gene TRBJ2-1; possibly TRBD2 for D (5 bases). The V and J ends lost 1 base and 0 bases respectively, with 7 bases between them. The CDR3 is 15 amino acids. Germline assignment: CDR1 LGHDT and CDR2 YNNKEL (reference sequence). The CDR3: CASSQGRSSYNEQFF. DNA of the CDR3: TGTGCCAGCAGCCAAGGGAGGAGCTCCTACAATGAGCAGTTCTTC.

Points on this clonotype: A far larger clone lies a single base away; this is likely a read error. The J gene is TRBJ2-7, the V gene TRBV12-3 or TRBV12-4; TRBD2 matches at 7 bases. This CDR3 comprises 16 residues. Trimming at V came to 6 bases and at J to 7 bases, leaving 18 bases not matched to a gene. The CDR3 DNA reads TGTGCCAGCAGGGGGGGGTTCTGGCGGGGCTACAATGAGCAGTACTTC. Translated: CASRGGFWRGYNEQYF.